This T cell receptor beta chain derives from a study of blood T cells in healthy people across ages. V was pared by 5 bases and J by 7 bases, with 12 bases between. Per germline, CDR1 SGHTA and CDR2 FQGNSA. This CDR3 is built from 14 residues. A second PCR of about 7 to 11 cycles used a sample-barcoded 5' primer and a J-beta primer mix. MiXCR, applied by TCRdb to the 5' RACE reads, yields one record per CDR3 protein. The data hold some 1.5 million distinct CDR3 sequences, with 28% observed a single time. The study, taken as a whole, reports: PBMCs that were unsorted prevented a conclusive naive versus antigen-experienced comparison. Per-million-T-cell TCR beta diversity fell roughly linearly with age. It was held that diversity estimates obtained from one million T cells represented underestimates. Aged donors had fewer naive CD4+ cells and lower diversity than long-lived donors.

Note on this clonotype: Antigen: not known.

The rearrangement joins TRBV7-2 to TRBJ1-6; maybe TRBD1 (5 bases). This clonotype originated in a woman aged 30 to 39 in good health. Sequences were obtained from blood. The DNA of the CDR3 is TGTGCCAGCAGCCAACGACAGACCAATTCACCCCTCCACTTT. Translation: CASSQRQTNSPLHF.